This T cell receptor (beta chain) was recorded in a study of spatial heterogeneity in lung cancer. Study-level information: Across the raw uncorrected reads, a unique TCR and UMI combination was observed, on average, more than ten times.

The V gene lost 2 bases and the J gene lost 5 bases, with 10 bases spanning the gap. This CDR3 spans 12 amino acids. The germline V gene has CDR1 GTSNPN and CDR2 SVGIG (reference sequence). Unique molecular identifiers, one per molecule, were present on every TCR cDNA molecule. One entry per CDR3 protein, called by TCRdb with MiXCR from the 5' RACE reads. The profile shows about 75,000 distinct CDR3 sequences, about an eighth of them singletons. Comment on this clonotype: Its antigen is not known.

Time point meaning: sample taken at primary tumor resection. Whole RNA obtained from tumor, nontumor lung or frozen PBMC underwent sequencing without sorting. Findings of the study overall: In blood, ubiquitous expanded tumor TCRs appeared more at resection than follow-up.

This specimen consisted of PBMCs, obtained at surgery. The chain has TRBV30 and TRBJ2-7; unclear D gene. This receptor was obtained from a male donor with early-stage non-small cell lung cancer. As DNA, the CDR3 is TGTGCCTGGAGTCAAAAGGTTAACGAGCAGTACTTC. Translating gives CAWSQKVNEQYF.